This T cell receptor (beta chain) was obtained from a study of CD8 T cells in Susac syndrome. The V end was cut by 5 bases, the J end by 3 bases, with 11 bases between. Germline CDR1 and CDR2: MDHEN and SYDVKM. The CDR3 covers 14 residues. High-throughput TCR beta sequencing covered peripheral CD8+ and CD4+ T cells. The CD8+ and CD4+ T cells were negatively isolated, with the TEMRA cells enriched by FACS. Random hexamers served to reverse transcribe roughly 0.5 to 1 ug RNA. The CDR3 of TCR beta was amplified by immunoSEQ multiplex PCR across 54 Vbeta and 13 Jbeta. TCRdb processed the immunoSEQ multiplex PCR reads anew with MiXCR; each CDR3 protein has one entry. This repertoire shows 130,000 to 150,000 distinct CDR3 sequences, roughly 95% found once; its top ten account for 0.084%.

The gene calls are TRBV28 and TRBJ1-5; D remains unclear. The sequenced material came from CD4+ T cells from PBMCs. This receptor was taken from a human donor in good health. CDR3 DNA sequence: TGTGCCAGCAGTGGAACAGCGTACAATCAGCCCCAGCATTTT. It specifies CASSGTAYNQPQHF.